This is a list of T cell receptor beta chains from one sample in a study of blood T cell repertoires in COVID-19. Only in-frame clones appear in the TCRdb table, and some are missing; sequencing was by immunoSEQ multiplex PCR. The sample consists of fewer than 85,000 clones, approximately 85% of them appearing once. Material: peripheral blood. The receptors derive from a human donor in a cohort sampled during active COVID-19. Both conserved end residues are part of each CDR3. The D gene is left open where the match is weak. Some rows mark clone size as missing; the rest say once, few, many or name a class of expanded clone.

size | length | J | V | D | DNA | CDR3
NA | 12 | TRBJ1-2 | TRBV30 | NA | TGTGCCTGGATAGGGGGTACCTATGGCTACACCTTC | CAWIGGTYGYTF
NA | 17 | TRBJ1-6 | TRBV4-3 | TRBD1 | TGCGCCAGCAGCCAAGTTTCGGGGACAGGGGACAATTCACCCCTCCACTTT | CASSQVSGTGDNSPLHF
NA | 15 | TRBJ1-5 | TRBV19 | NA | TGTGCCAGTAGTGGGGGACGAATAGCGGATCAGCCCCAGCATTTT | CASSGGRIADQPQHF
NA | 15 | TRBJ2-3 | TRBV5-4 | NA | TGTGCCAGCAGCTTGGCTGGGCAGGGCTCCAATACGCAGTATTTT | CASSLAGQGSNTQYF
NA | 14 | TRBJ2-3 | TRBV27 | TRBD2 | TGTGCCACAGGTAGCGGGTCAAACACAGATACGCAGTATTTT | CATGSGSNTDTQYF
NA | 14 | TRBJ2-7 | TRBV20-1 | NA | TGCAGTGCTAGTGTAGTCGGTTATCCCTACGAGCAGTACTTC | CSASVVGYPYEQYF
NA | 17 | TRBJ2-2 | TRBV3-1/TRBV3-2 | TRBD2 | TGTGCCAGCAGGCCTCTGGGTAGCGGGGGTGACACCGGGGAGCTGTTTTTT | CASRPLGSGGDTGELFF
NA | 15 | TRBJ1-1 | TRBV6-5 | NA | TGTGCCAGCAGTTACGGAACGGGAAAAGGCACTGAAGCTTTCTTT | CASSYGTGKGTEAFF
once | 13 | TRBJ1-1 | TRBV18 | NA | TGTGCCAGCTCACCCCTAGAAGACACTGAAGCTTTCTTT | CASSPLEDTEAFF
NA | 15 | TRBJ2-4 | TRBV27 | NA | TGTGCCAGCAACCAAGGAGGGGACGCTCCCCGCCCTCAGTACTTC | CASNQGGDAPRPQYF
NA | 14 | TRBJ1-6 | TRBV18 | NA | TGTGCCAGCTCAGCAGGGCCGTGGGGTTCACCCCTCCACTTT | CASSAGPWGSPLHF
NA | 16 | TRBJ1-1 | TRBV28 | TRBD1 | TGTGCCAGCAGTAGCGGCGCTCTGACAGGGAGGACTGAAGCTTTCTTT | CASSSGALTGRTEAFF
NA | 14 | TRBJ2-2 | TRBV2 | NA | TGTGCCAGCAGTTACGACAAGGGGATCGGGGAGCTGTTTTTT | CASSYDKGIGELFF
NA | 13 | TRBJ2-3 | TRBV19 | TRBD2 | TGTGCCAGTAGGCCTACTAGCGGGGATACGCAGTATTTT | CASRPTSGDTQYF
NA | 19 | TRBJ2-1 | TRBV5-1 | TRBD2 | TGCGCCAGCAGCAAGTTTAGGGGGCGTGGGACTAGCGGGAGTAATGAGCAGTTCTTC | CASSKFRGRGTSGSNEQFF
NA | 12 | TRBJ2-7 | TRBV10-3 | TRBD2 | TGTGCCATCAGTGAGTCCGGGGGGGAATTTAACTTC | CAISESGGEFNF
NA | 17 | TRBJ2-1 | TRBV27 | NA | TGTGCCAGCAGTTTGGAACCTAGGGGGGGGGACTACAATGAGCAGTTCTTC | CASSLEPRGGDYNEQFF
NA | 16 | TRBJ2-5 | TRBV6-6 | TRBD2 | TGTGCCAGCAGTAGAGGGACTAGCGGGTACCAAGAGACCCAGTACTTC | CASSRGTSGYQETQYF
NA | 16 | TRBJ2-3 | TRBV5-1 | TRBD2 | TGCGCCAGCAGCTTGTCCAGCGGGGGGGCCTTAGATACGCAGTATTTT | CASSLSSGGALDTQYF
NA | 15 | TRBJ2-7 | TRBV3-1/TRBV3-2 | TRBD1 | TGTGCCAGCAGCCACCGACAGGGATCTACCTACGAGCAGTACTTC | CASSHRQGSTYEQYF
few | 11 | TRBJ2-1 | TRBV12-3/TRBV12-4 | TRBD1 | TGTGCCAGCAGTTCCCGACAGGGGCAGTTCTTC | CASSSRQGQFF
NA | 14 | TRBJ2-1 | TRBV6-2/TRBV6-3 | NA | TGTGCCAGCAGTTCAGAGGGGGCCTACAATGAGCAGTTCTTC | CASSSEGAYNEQFF
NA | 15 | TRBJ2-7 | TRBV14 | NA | TGTGCCAGCAGCCAAGAGAGGAGAACGGGTTCGGAGCAGTACTTC | CASSQERRTGSEQYF
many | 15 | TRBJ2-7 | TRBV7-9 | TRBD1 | TGTGCCAGCAGCTTGGGACAGGGAGAGATCTACGAGCAGTACTTC | CASSLGQGEIYEQYF
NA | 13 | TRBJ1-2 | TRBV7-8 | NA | TGTGCCAGCAGCTTAGAGGGGATCTATGGCTACACCTTC | CASSLEGIYGYTF
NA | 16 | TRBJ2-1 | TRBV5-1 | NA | TGCGCCAGCAGCCCCCGGAGGGGACAGACCTACAATGAGCAGTTCTTC | CASSPRRGQTYNEQFF
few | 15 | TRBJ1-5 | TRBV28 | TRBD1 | TGTGCCAGCAGTACGACCGGGACAGGGACTCAGCCCCAGCATTTT | CASSTTGTGTQPQHF
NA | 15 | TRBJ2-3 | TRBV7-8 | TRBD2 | TGTGCCAGCAGCTGGGCTAGCGGGGGGCGAGATACGCAGTATTTT | CASSWASGGRDTQYF
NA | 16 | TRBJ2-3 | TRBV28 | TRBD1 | TGTGCCAGCAGTCCCCAACAGGGGGTGGGTGCAGATACGCAGTATTTT | CASSPQQGVGADTQYF
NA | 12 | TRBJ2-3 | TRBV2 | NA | TGTGCCAGCGGACAGAGAACAGATACGCAGTATTTT | CASGQRTDTQYF
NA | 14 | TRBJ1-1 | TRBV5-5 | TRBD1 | TGTGCCAGCAGTATAGAAGGGACAGTCACTGAAGCTTTCTTT | CASSIEGTVTEAFF
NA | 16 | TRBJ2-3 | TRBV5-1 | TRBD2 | TGCGCCAGCAGCCTCCAGGCTAGCGGGGTATCAGATACGCAGTATTTT | CASSLQASGVSDTQYF
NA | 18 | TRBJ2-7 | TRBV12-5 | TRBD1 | TGTGCTAGTGGTTTGGCTACCCTAGGACAGGGTGCAGGTTACGAGCAGTACTTC | CASGLATLGQGAGYEQYF
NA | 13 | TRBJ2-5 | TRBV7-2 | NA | TGTGCCAGCAGCTCCAGGGTTAGAGAGACCCAGTACTTC | CASSSRVRETQYF
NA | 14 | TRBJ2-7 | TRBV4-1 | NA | TGCGCCAGCAGCCAACAGGGAAGCTCCTACGAGCAGTACTTC | CASSQQGSSYEQYF
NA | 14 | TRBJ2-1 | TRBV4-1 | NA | TGCGCCAGCACCCCCCCGCGCGGGTACAATGAGCAGTTCTTC | CASTPPRGYNEQFF
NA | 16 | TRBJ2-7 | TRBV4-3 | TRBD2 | TGCGCCAGCAGCCAAATGGGGCTAGCGGGGGGGGATGAGCAGTACTTC | CASSQMGLAGGDEQYF
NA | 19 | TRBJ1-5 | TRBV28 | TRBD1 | TGTGCCAGCAGCCTTATCCCCCATAGGGTAGGGGGCAGTGGTCAGCCCCAGCATTTT | CASSLIPHRVGGSGQPQHF
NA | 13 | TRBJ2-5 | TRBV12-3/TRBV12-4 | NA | TGTGCCAGCCGGATGAGGCGACAAGAGACCCAGTACTTC | CASRMRRQETQYF
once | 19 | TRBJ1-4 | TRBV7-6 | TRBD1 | TGTGCCAGCAGCTCGGGACAGGGGGCGTTCCAACTCTCTAATGAAAAACTGTTTTTT | CASSSGQGAFQLSNEKLFF
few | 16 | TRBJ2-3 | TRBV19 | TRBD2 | TGTGCCAGTAGTATGGGGACTAGGGGGTTCACAGATACGCAGTATTTT | CASSMGTRGFTDTQYF
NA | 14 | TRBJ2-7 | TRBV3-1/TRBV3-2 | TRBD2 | TGTGCCAGCAGCCAAGGGACTAGCGGCTACGAGCAGTACTTC | CASSQGTSGYEQYF
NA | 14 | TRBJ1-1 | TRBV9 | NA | TGTGCCAGCAGCGTTGGGGCTTCGGGCACTGAAGCTTTCTTT | CASSVGASGTEAFF
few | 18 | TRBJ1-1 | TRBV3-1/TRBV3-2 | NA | TGTGCCAGCAGCCACGGCTTCTGGGACTCCCGGGGGAGGACTGAAGCTTTCTTT | CASSHGFWDSRGRTEAFF
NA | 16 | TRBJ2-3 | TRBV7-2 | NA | TGTGCCAGCAGCCGGGTGGGGCGGGGCACCACAGATACGCAGTATTTT | CASSRVGRGTTDTQYF
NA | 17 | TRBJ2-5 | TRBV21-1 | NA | TGTGCCAGCAGCAAAGTCGGAGAAGGGCAGGGGCGGGAGACCCAGTACTTC | CASSKVGEGQGRETQYF
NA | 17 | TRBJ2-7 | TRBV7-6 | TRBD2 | TGTGCCAGCAGCGCGGGACTAGCAAGTTCCGCTAGGTACGAGCAGTACTTC | CASSAGLASSARYEQYF
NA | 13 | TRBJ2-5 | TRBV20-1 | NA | TGCAGTGCTAGTAGGGACTCAAAAGAGACCCAGTACTTC | CSASRDSKETQYF
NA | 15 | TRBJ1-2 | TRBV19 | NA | TGTGCCAGTAGTGCAACTCCGGGGAGGAACTATGGCTACACCTTC | CASSATPGRNYGYTF
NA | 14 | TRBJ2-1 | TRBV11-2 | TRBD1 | TGTGCCAGCAGCGTGGACAGGGGGGACAATGAGCAGTTCTTC | CASSVDRGDNEQFF
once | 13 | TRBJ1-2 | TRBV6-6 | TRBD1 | TGTGCCAGCAGTGAGGGAGCAGGGGGAGGCTACACCTTC | CASSEGAGGGYTF